The rows below give T cell receptor beta chains drawn from one sample of a study of blood T cell repertoires in COVID-19. Only in-frame clones appear in the TCRdb table, and some are missing; sequencing was by immunoSEQ multiplex PCR. The data contain roughly 290,000 clones, approximately 91% of them singletons. The sequenced sample was PBMCs or T cells enriched from blood (not recorded which). The receptors were sampled from a woman aged 40 to 49 who had recovered from COVID-19. The CDR3 runs from the conserved cysteine through the conserved F or W. The D gene is left open where the match is weak. The listing skips clone size in some rows; elsewhere it reads once, few, many or a size class.

v_gene	d_gene	j_gene	len	abundance	CDR3aa	CDR3nt
TRBV7-2	-	TRBJ2-2	14	-	CASSYSPNAGELFF	TGTGCCAGCAGCTACTCCCCGAACGCCGGGGAGCTGTTTTTT
TRBV19	-	TRBJ1-1	19	-	CASRGTRVEADLVNTEAFF	TGTGCCAGTAGAGGGACACGAGTCGAAGCAGACCTAGTGAACACTGAAGCTTTCTTT
TRBV6-5	-	TRBJ1-1	16	-	CASSYSSNFKNTEAFF	TGTGCCAGCAGTTACTCGAGTAACTTTAAGAACACTGAAGCTTTCTTT
TRBV15	TRBD1	TRBJ1-1	14	-	CATSRDLGGAEAFF	TGTGCCACCAGCAGAGACCTAGGGGGCGCTGAAGCTTTCTTT
TRBV7-6	-	TRBJ1-5	13	-	CASSSRGGQPQHF	TGTGCCAGCAGCTCACGGGGGGGTCAGCCCCAGCATTTT
TRBV7-9	-	TRBJ1-2	15	-	CASSALTGFNYGYTF	TGTGCCAGCAGCGCATTAACAGGGTTTAACTATGGCTACACCTTC
TRBV27	-	TRBJ1-2	14	-	CASSLRVGGYGYTF	TGTGCCAGCAGCTTAAGGGTTGGGGGGTATGGCTACACCTTC
TRBV5-1	TRBD1	TRBJ1-4	14	-	CASSPDRESEKLFF	TGCGCCAGCAGCCCCGACAGGGAGAGTGAAAAACTGTTTTTT
TRBV27	TRBD1	TRBJ2-3	18	-	CASRSRDSALKSSGTQYF	TGTGCCAGCAGAAGCCGGGACAGTGCCCTAAAATCATCGGGTACGCAGTATTTT
TRBV3-1/TRBV3-2	TRBD2	TRBJ2-1	12	-	CASSSSGAGVFF	TGTGCCAGCAGCTCAAGTGGAGCGGGAGTGTTCTTC
TRBV5-1	-	TRBJ1-1	15	-	CASSRTGGEYLEAFF	TGCGCCAGCAGCAGAACTGGGGGCGAGTATCTTGAAGCTTTCTTT
TRBV19	TRBD1	TRBJ1-6	15	-	CASRAGQGFRSPLHF	TGTGCCAGTAGGGCCGGACAGGGGTTTCGATCACCCCTCCACTTT
TRBV9	TRBD2	TRBJ2-7	15	-	CASSVDTGGPYEQYF	TGTGCCAGCAGCGTAGATACGGGAGGCCCCTACGAGCAGTACTTC
TRBV6-5	-	TRBJ1-2	14	-	CASSYTSGVYGYTF	TGTGCCAGCAGTTACACGTCAGGGGTCTATGGCTACACCTTC
TRBV7-9	-	TRBJ1-2	13	-	CASSLEGGYGYTF	TGTGCCAGCAGCTTAGAAGGCGGCTATGGCTACACCTTC
TRBV7-2	-	TRBJ1-1	14	-	CASSPQGTNTEAFF	TGTGCCAGCAGCCCGCAGGGGACCAACACTGAAGCTTTCTTT
TRBV27	-	TRBJ2-3	11	-	CASSLGDTQYF	TGTGCCAGCAGTTTAGGCGATACGCAGTATTTT
TRBV3-1/TRBV3-2	TRBD1	TRBJ1-2	14	-	CASSQGMDRTPYTF	TGTGCCAGCAGCCAAGGTATGGACAGGACACCCTACACCTTC
TRBV6-5	TRBD1	TRBJ2-5	13	-	CASKRTGKETQYF	TGTGCCAGCAAGAGGACAGGGAAGGAGACCCAGTACTTC
TRBV20-1	-	TRBJ2-7	13	-	CSASLDRNDGQYF	TGCAGTGCTAGTTTGGACAGAAACGACGGGCAGTACTTC
TRBV11-3	TRBD2	TRBJ2-1	15	-	CASSLTGGAHNEQFF	TGTGCCAGCAGCTTGACGGGGGGGGCCCACAATGAGCAGTTCTTC
TRBV7-2	-	TRBJ2-5	14	-	CASSPKTGEETQYF	TGTGCCAGCAGCCCCAAGACTGGCGAAGAGACCCAGTACTTC
TRBV7-9	-	TRBJ2-1	15	-	CASSPQSSSYNEQFF	TGTGCCAGCAGCCCCCAATCGAGCTCCTACAATGAGCAGTTCTTC
TRBV7-9	TRBD1	TRBJ1-2	14	-	CASSSGQGADGYTF	TGTGCCAGCAGCTCCGGACAGGGGGCGGATGGCTACACCTTC
TRBV6-2/TRBV6-3	-	TRBJ1-6	15	-	CASSYSGQTNSPLHF	TGTGCCAGCAGTTACTCCGGACAGACAAATTCACCCCTCCACTTT
TRBV29-1	-	TRBJ1-2	13	-	CSVLRGANYGYTF	TGCAGCGTCCTTCGGGGGGCCAACTATGGCTACACCTTC
TRBV7-8	TRBD2	TRBJ2-7	16	-	CASSAVLAVSSYEQYF	TGTGCCAGCAGCGCGGTGCTAGCGGTAAGCTCCTACGAGCAGTACTTC
TRBV27	TRBD2	TRBJ2-3	14	once	CASSPRRASGTQYF	TGTGCCAGCAGTCCGCGCCGAGCTAGCGGGACGCAGTATTTT
TRBV6-1	-	TRBJ1-5	14	-	CASSEGHSNQPQHF	TGTGCCAGCAGTGAAGGACATAGCAATCAGCCCCAGCATTTT
TRBV9	TRBD2	TRBJ2-3	14	-	CASSPRTSADTQYF	TGTGCCAGCAGCCCCCGGACTAGCGCAGATACGCAGTATTTT
TRBV7-3	-	TRBJ1-1	16	-	CASSSDFAIMNTEAFF	TGTGCCAGCAGCTCTGACTTCGCGATTATGAACACTGAAGCTTTCTTT
TRBV6-5	-	TRBJ1-5	15	once	CATRTTGVLNQPQHF	TGTGCCACACGTACGACCGGGGTCTTAAATCAGCCCCAGCATTTT
TRBV5-4	TRBD1	TRBJ2-5	14	-	CASSLRAGGETQYF	TGTGCCAGCAGCTTGCGGGCAGGGGGAGAGACCCAGTACTTC
TRBV11-1	TRBD2	TRBJ2-1	15	-	CASSWGTSMSDEQFF	TGTGCCAGCAGCTGGGGGACTAGCATGTCAGATGAGCAGTTCTTC
TRBV20-1	-	TRBJ1-1	13	-	CSASMGGNTEAFF	TGCAGTGCTAGTATGGGGGGGAACACTGAAGCTTTCTTT
TRBV5-4	-	TRBJ1-2	13	-	CASSLRREHGYTF	TGTGCCAGCAGCTTAAGGAGAGAACATGGCTACACCTTC
TRBV3-1/TRBV3-2	TRBD1	TRBJ1-2	15	-	CASSPNSGQGGGYTF	TGTGCCAGCAGTCCAAATTCCGGACAGGGTGGTGGCTACACCTTC
TRBV2	-	TRBJ1-5	17	-	CASSLNIGGYSNQPQHF	TGTGCCAGCAGCCTGAATATCGGGGGATATAGCAATCAGCCCCAGCATTTT
TRBV5-1	TRBD1	TRBJ1-2	15	-	CASNRVLGTGSGYTF	TGCGCCAGCAATAGAGTCTTGGGGACAGGGAGTGGCTACACCTTC
TRBV2	-	TRBJ1-4	13	-	CASSELGAEKLFF	TGTGCCAGCAGTGAGCTAGGGGCCGAAAAACTGTTTTTT
TRBV9	-	TRBJ1-6	16	once	CASSVKPDSYNSPLHF	TGTGCCAGCAGCGTAAAACCAGACTCCTATAATTCACCCCTCCACTTT
TRBV4-1	TRBD2	TRBJ2-2	15	-	CASRWGGANTGELFF	TGCGCCAGCAGATGGGGGGGGGCGAACACCGGGGAGCTGTTTTTT
TRBV5-6	-	TRBJ1-3	15	-	CASSSGGRSGNTIYF	TGTGCCAGCAGTTCGGGGGGTCGCTCTGGAAACACCATATATTTT
TRBV29-1	-	TRBJ1-2	12	-	CSVRAANYGYTF	TGCAGCGTCAGGGCTGCTAACTATGGCTACACCTTC
TRBV2	-	TRBJ1-2	14	-	CASSRQKGGYGYTF	TGTGCCAGCAGCCGACAGAAGGGCGGCTATGGCTACACCTTC
TRBV7-3	TRBD2	TRBJ2-1	15	-	CASSLSGRSPNEQFF	TGTGCCAGCAGCCTTAGCGGGAGATCTCCCAATGAGCAGTTCTTC
TRBV7-9	-	TRBJ2-1	18	-	CASSLYLGGVDSYNEQFF	TGTGCCAGCAGCTTATACCTAGGGGGAGTAGACTCCTACAATGAGCAGTTCTTC
TRBV5-4	TRBD1	TRBJ1-2	14	-	CASSPDRGAGGYTF	TGTGCCAGCAGCCCCGACAGGGGGGCGGGTGGCTACACCTTC